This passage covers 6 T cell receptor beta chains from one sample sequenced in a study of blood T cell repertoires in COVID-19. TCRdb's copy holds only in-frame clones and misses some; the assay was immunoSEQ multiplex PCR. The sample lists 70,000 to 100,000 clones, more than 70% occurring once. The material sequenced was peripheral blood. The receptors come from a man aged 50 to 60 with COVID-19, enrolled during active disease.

CDR3 sequence: CASSPPGGPGDSYEQYF. The CDR3 DNA is TGTGCCAGCAGCCCCCCGGGCGGCCCGGGAGATTCCTACGAGCAGTACTTC. This rearrangement joins TRBV11-2 to TRBJ2-7, with D perhaps TRBD2 (6 bases). Germline V gene lookup returns CDR1 SGHAT and CDR2 FQNNGV. V lost 5 bases to trimming and J lost 1 base, with 21 bases between them. The CDR3 loop spans 17 amino acids.

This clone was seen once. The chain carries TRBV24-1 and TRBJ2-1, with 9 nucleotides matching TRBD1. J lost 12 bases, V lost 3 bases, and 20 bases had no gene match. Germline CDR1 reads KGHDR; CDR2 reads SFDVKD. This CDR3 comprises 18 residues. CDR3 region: CATSDPRRTGTGTMRQFF. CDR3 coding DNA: TGTGCCACCAGTGATCCACGCCGAACCGGGACAGGGACAATGAGGCAGTTCTTC.

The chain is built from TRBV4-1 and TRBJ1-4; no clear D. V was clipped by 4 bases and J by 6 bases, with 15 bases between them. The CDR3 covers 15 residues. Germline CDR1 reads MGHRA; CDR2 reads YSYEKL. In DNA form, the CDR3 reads TGCGCCAGCAGCCCCCAGTGGAGGGATTATGAAAAACTGTTTTTT. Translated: CASSPQWRDYEKLFF.

CDR3 protein: CASSGHIYTEAFF. The CDR3 DNA follows: TGTGCCAGCAGCGGACACATATACACTGAAGCTTTCTTT. V is TRBV27 and J is TRBJ1-1; a weak D match, TRBD1 (5 bases). There are 13 residues in the CDR3. V dropped 6 bases and J dropped 3 bases, with 11 bases sitting between them. In germline, CDR1 is MNHEY, CDR2 SMNVEV (reference sequence).

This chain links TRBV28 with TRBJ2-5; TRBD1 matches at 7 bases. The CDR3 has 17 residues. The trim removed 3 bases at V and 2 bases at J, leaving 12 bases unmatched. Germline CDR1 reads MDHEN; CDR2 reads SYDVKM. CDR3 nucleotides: TGTGCCAGCAGTTTCCAGGCAGGGGGAAATACACAAGAGACCCAGTACTTC. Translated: CASSFQAGGNTQETQYF.

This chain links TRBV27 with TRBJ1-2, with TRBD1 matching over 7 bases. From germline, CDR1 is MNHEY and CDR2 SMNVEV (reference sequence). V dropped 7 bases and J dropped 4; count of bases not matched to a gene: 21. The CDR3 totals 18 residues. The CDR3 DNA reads TGTGCCAGCACCTTAAGCTACCACAGGGGCCGCGTCATCTATGGCTACACCTTC. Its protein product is CASTLSYHRGRVIYGYTF.